Sequencing of this T cell receptor beta chain was carried out in a study of OX40 agonist ivuxolimab in advanced cancers. Study in general: Ivuxolimab, an antibody acting as an agonist of OX40 (CD134), was used to treat patients.

A history of autoimmune disease or systemic immunosuppression excluded patients. The protocol was immunoSEQ multiplex PCR, while the TCRdb copy is restricted to in-frame clones and leaves out a portion. The repertoire holds around 26,000 clones, with over 60% as singletons. This clone was counted a single time. CDR1 and CDR2 (germline): LGHNA, YNFKEQ. V shed 3 bases and J shed 7 bases, with 19 bases lying between them. The CDR3 is 16 residues long. The TCR originated in an adult with an advanced solid tumor such as melanoma, head and neck, liver or kidney cancer. The rearrangement uses TRBV4-2 and TRBJ1-5, with D unclear. The material was CD4+ or CD8+ T cells sorted from blood, obtained in a trial of the OX40 agonist ivuxolimab. This CDR3 is CASSQDSTRRSQPQHF. The CDR3 nucleotides read TGTGCCAGCAGCCAGGATTCTACACGGCGCAGCCAGCCCCAGCATTTT.